One and the same sample provided the 6 T cell receptor beta chains below, sequenced in a study of blood T cell repertoires in COVID-19. Method: immunoSEQ multiplex PCR; TCRdb's copy keeps in-frame clones and lacks some. The table lists 400,000 to 550,000 clones, approximately 90% of them singletons. Sequencing used PBMCs or T cells enriched from blood (not recorded which). These receptor sequences come from a woman in her late teens or twenties with acute COVID-19.

V usage is TRBV28 and J usage is TRBJ2-5, with 9 positions matching TRBD2. CDR3 length: 15 amino acids. The germline V gene encodes CDR1 MDHEN and CDR2 SYDVKM. The J segment lost 5 bases and the V segment lost 5 bases, leaving 9 bases of the junction unmatched. CDR3 sequence (DNA): TGTGCCAGCAGTGTAGCGGGAGCGATGAGGGAGACCCAGTACTTC. Protein: CASSVAGAMRETQYF.

This chain joins TRBV10-3 and TRBJ1-5; D might be TRBD1 (6 bases). Germline V gene lookup returns CDR1 ENHRY and CDR2 SYGVKD. This CDR3 comprises 18 residues. With 2 bases removed from V and 2 bases from J, the gap between germline ends came to 19 bases. Here the CDR3 DNA reads TGTGCCATCAGTGAGACTACCTCAGGGGCGGGCGGCAATCAGCCCCAGCATTTT. This gives the protein CAISETTSGAGGNQPQHF.

This clone was detected once. CDR3 DNA: TGTGCCAGCAGTTTCCGGGACAGCAATAGCAATCAGCCCCAGCATTTT. Its protein is CASSFRDSNSNQPQHF. The V and J genes are TRBV6-6 and TRBJ1-5; 7 nucleotides align to TRBD1. Unmatched junction bases numbered 6, after V lost 4 bases and J lost 0 bases. Germline loops: CDR1 MNHNY, CDR2 SVGAGI (reference sequence). The CDR3 spans 16 residues.

V and J are TRBV14 and TRBJ1-1; no clear D gene. The CDR3 extends over 11 amino acids. Deletions cut 2 bases from V and 7 bases from J, with 5 bases between. CDR1 is SGHDN and CDR2 is FVKESK in the germline V gene. CDR3 in DNA: TGTGCCAGCAGCCAATACAGTGAAGCTTTCTTT. It yields the protein CASSQYSEAFF.

A single count supports this clone. The V call is TRBV13, the J call TRBJ1-1, with D possibly TRBD1 on 5 matching bases. CDR1 is PRHDT, CDR2 FYEKMQ, per germline (reference sequence). The CDR3 runs 16 residues. The ends were cut back, 1 base at V and 1 base at J, with 13 bases in the middle. The CDR3 sequence: CASSLERGEGNTEAFF. The CDR3 nucleotides are TGTGCCAGCAGCTTAGAACGAGGGGAGGGGAACACTGAAGCTTTCTTT.

This chain uses TRBV2 with TRBJ2-1; 13 bases are shared with TRBD2. Losses at the gene ends were 6 bases for V and 8 bases for J; bases not matched to a gene: 1. This CDR3 contains 13 residues. The germline CDR1 and CDR2 sequences are SNHLY and FYNNEI. DNA of the CDR3: TGTGCCAGCAGACTAGCGGGGGGGTATGAGCAGTTCTTC. Residues: CASRLAGGYEQFF.